The rows below give T cell receptor beta chains drawn from one sample of a study of blood T cell repertoires in COVID-19. Sequencing used immunoSEQ multiplex PCR; TCRdb keeps in-frame clones, though not all of them. The table lists about 160,000 clones, 80% to 85% of them singletons. Sequences were obtained from peripheral blood. All receptors derive from a woman aged 55-70 years with acute or convalescent COVID-19. Both conserved end residues are part of each CDR3. The D gene is left open where the match is weak. For some rows the clone size is stated as once, few or many, or as a class when expanded; others skip it.

>TRBV20-1|TRBJ1-2|TRBD1|once
CSARDSYGYTF
TGCAGTGCTCGGGACAGCTATGGCTACACCTTC
>TRBV7-2|TRBJ1-6|TRBD1|.
CASSSTGVGSPLHF
TGTGCCAGCAGCTCTACAGGGGTTGGATCACCCCTCCACTTT
>TRBV3-1/TRBV3-2|TRBJ2-2|TRBD1|once
CASSLRGTGWTGELFF
TGTGCCAGCAGCCTACGCGGGACAGGGTGGACCGGGGAGCTGTTTTTT
>TRBV12-3/TRBV12-4|TRBJ2-5|.|once
CASRAGRRETQYF
TGTGCCAGCAGGGCGGGAAGAAGAGAGACCCAGTACTTC
>TRBV14|TRBJ2-5|TRBD2|.
CASSHGLAGASTQYF
TGTGCCAGCAGCCATGGACTAGCGGGGGCCTCGACCCAGTACTTC
>TRBV7-2|TRBJ2-1|TRBD2|.
CASSLERGGWSYNEQFF
TGTGCCAGCAGCTTAGAGCGGGGGGGCTGGTCCTACAATGAGCAGTTCTTC
>TRBV6-2/TRBV6-3|TRBJ1-2|.|few
CASSYYDEGYGYTF
TGTGCCAGCAGTTATTACGACGAGGGCTATGGCTACACCTTC
>TRBV19|TRBJ1-5|.|.
CASKAGQSNQPQHF
TGTGCCAGTAAGGCAGGGCAGAGCAATCAGCCCCAGCATTTT
>TRBV7-6|TRBJ1-5|TRBD1|once
CASSRLDGGQGNQPQHF
TGTGCCAGCAGCCGATTGGATGGGGGACAGGGGAATCAGCCCCAGCATTTT
>TRBV12-3/TRBV12-4|TRBJ1-2|.|.
CASSFGGYYGYTF
TGTGCCAGCAGTTTTGGGGGGTACTATGGCTACACCTTC
>TRBV27|TRBJ1-1|TRBD1|.
CASSLLGQGNTEAFF
TGTGCCAGCAGTTTATTAGGACAGGGGAACACTGAAGCTTTCTTT
>TRBV18|TRBJ2-7|.|.
CASSGSRQSYEQYF
TGTGCCAGCTCAGGATCCCGACAGAGCTACGAGCAGTACTTC
>TRBV5-1|TRBJ2-1|.|few
CASSLESSSYNEQFF
TGCGCCAGCAGCTTGGAGAGTAGCTCCTACAATGAGCAGTTCTTC
>TRBV4-3|TRBJ1-1|.|.
CASSQDRQTEAFF
TGCGCCAGCAGCCAAGATCGCCAGACTGAAGCTTTCTTT
>TRBV2|TRBJ1-1|TRBD1|.
CASSDGLDRGEAFF
TGTGCCAGCAGTGATGGTTTGGACAGGGGTGAAGCTTTCTTT
>TRBV11-3|TRBJ1-6|.|once
CASSADSYNSPLHF
TGTGCCAGCAGCGCAGACAGTTATAATTCACCCCTCCACTTT
>TRBV5-1|TRBJ2-7|TRBD1|.
CASSRSGTGFSYEQYF
TGCGCCAGCAGCAGATCCGGGACAGGGTTCTCCTACGAGCAGTACTTC
>TRBV7-2|TRBJ2-6|.|.
CASSLDIQGGGANVLTF
TGTGCCAGCAGCTTAGATATCCAGGGAGGTGGGGCCAACGTCCTGACTTTC
>TRBV19|TRBJ2-3|TRBD1|.
CASKPGQGFTDTQYF
TGTGCCAGTAAACCGGGACAGGGGTTCACAGATACGCAGTATTTT
>TRBV18|TRBJ2-1|.|once
CASSRLVSSYNEQFF
TGTGCCAGCTCACGACTAGTTTCCTCCTACAATGAGCAGTTCTTC
>TRBV14|TRBJ1-6|.|.
CASSPRQGRSSPLHF
TGTGCCAGCAGCCCCAGGCAAGGGAGGTCATCACCCCTCCACTTT
>TRBV9|TRBJ2-3|TRBD2|.
CASSVGTSGGSTDTQYF
TGTGCCAGCAGCGTAGGGACTAGCGGGGGATCCACAGATACGCAGTATTTT
>TRBV12-2|TRBJ1-1|.|.
CASRPIRGNTEAFF
TGTGCAAGTCGCCCAATCCGGGGGAACACTGAAGCTTTCTTT
>TRBV30|TRBJ1-1|.|.
CAWSGGGTEAFF
TGTGCCTGGAGTGGGGGCGGTACTGAAGCTTTCTTT
>TRBV18|TRBJ1-1|TRBD1|.
CASSQLDRGTEAFF
TGTGCCAGCTCACAATTGGACAGGGGCACTGAAGCTTTCTTT
>TRBV6-2/TRBV6-3|TRBJ2-3|TRBD2|.
CASSPQRGGSTDTQYF
TGTGCCAGCAGTCCCCAGCGGGGGGGAAGCACAGATACGCAGTATTTT